These T cell receptor beta chains were read from a single sample in a study of T cells after posttransplantation cyclophosphamide. Sequencing used immunoSEQ multiplex PCR; TCRdb keeps in-frame clones, though not all of them. The sample consists of around 22,000 clones, around 90% of them appearing once. The specimen was PBMCs, collected after an allogeneic stem cell transplant with a calcineurin inhibitor and methotrexate. The origin of the receptors is a female patient aged 50 to 65 who received an allogeneic stem cell transplant from an unrelated donor, was CMV-positive, and had chronic GVHD only. The T cells may come from the graft donor. Each CDR3 is given with its conserved first and last residue. The order of the fields is CDR3 protein, J gene, CDR3 length, V gene.

CASSPRTANTGELFF,TRBJ2-2,15,TRBV19
CASSVISGDGYTF,TRBJ1-2,13,TRBV9
CASSLSSGSNEQYF,TRBJ2-7,14,TRBV27
CASSLTVNTEAFF,TRBJ1-1,13,TRBV18
CASSPLDRASPGELFF,TRBJ2-2,16,TRBV4-2
CASSAGVFADNTIYF,TRBJ1-3,15,TRBV5-1
CASNRRTGGTEAFF,TRBJ1-1,14,TRBV2
CASSLLSGYASYEQYF,TRBJ2-7,16,TRBV7-6
CASSPRTGIPKDPYEQYF,TRBJ2-7,18,TRBV28
CASKSSGRGNEQFF,TRBJ2-1,14,TRBV6-1
CASSESGQQYTEAFF,TRBJ1-1,15,TRBV10-1
CASSPPGSGPYNEQFF,TRBJ2-1,16,TRBV28
CASSAGTGGFNQPQHF,TRBJ1-5,16,TRBV9
CASARGVETQYF,TRBJ2-5,12,TRBV25-1
CASSLAPGSPYGYTF,TRBJ1-2,15,TRBV7-8